The T cell receptor (beta chain) under discussion was sequenced for a study of STAT5B mutations in CD4+ large granular lymphocyte leukemia. Study conclusions and caveats: TRBV06-family usage was enriched in top patient clones (8/27) versus controls (2/35).

V shed 4 bases and J shed 3 bases, with 16 bases lying between them. In germline, CDR1 is MGHRA, CDR2 YSYEKL. This CDR3 spans 17 amino acids. Sequencing was at survey level. The table came from immunoSEQ multiplex PCR; TCRdb's copy has only in-frame clones and leaves some out. The repertoire holds 30,000 to 40,000 clones, with approximately 89% as singletons. Note on this clone: As yet, its antigen is unknown.

The sequenced material came from CD4+ T cells from blood buffy coats. This chain links TRBV4-1 with TRBJ1-6, with unresolved D. The source is a human donor in good health. The CDR3 nucleotides read TGCGCCAGCAGCCTAGACCTTGACGGACGCTATAATTCACCCCTCCACTTT. Its translation: CASSLDLDGRYNSPLHF.